The clone carrying this T cell receptor beta chain was found once. The antigen remains undetermined. These data come from a study of a mutant IDH1 vaccine in newly diagnosed glioma. The overall study: Patients were pretreated with radiotherapy, temozolomide, or both, mostly both.

Clones were read by immunoSEQ multiplex PCR, and TCRdb kept only the in-frame ones, dropping some. The profile shows around 54,000 clones, about four fifths of them singletons. Specified time point: baseline, week 1 (first vaccination visit). Indicated treatment: pre-vaccination baseline after standard-of-care therapy. Donor tumors were new WHO grade 3 or 4 IDH1-mutant, ATRX-lost astrocytomas. General study points: Of the patients, about 95% had vaccine-induced immune responses. Pseudoprogression apparently tracked independently of changes in top peripheral T cell clonotypes.

The germline V gene has CDR1 DFQATT and CDR2 SNEGSKA (reference sequence). The CDR3 contains 11 residues. The receptor was isolated from a man aged 18 to 30 with glioma. This rearrangement joins TRBV20-1 to TRBJ2-7; no reliable D call. The sample was PBMCs, taken from a glioma patient treated with radiotherapy, temozolomide or both. Written as DNA, the CDR3 is TGCAGCTATGGCGACTTCTACGAGCAGTACTTC. This gives the protein CSYGDFYEQYF.